This T cell receptor beta chain was observed in a study of blood T cell repertoires in COVID-19. On the study more broadly: Sources were T cells, B-cell-depleted T cells, or PBMCs; the material itself was cDNA or gDNA.

The table lists this clone with a few counts. Germline V gene sequence: CDR1 SGHRS, CDR2 YFSETQ. V was cut by 0 bases and J by 1 base, with 4 bases left in between. The CDR3 spans 14 residues. The data were produced by immunoSEQ multiplex PCR, yet TCRdb's version contains in-frame clones alone and is incomplete. The data contain 90,000 to 130,000 clones, 88% of them singletons. The sequencing input was peripheral blood. The TCR originated in a woman between 45 and 65 years old with acute or convalescent COVID-19. The chain employs TRBV5-1 and TRBJ2-2, with D hard to call. DNA for the CDR3: TGCGCCAGCAGCTTGGTATTGAACACCGGGGAGCTGTTTTTT. Protein: CASSLVLNTGELFF. The full variable domain, completed using reference TRBV5-1 and TRBJ2-2, is KAGVTQTPRYLIKTRGQQVTLSCSPISGHRSVSWYQQTPGQGLQFLFEYFSETQRNKGNFPGRFSGRQFSNSRSEMNVSTLELGDSALYLCASSLVLNTGELFFGEGSRLTVL.